These T cell receptor beta chains were read from a single sample in a study of OX40 agonist ivuxolimab in advanced cancers. Profiling relied on immunoSEQ multiplex PCR, and the TCRdb table lists in-frame clones only, not all of them. The sample lists about 88,000 clones, 85% seen once, with approximately 0.2% in the top ten. Sequencing used CD4+ or CD8+ T cells sorted from blood, obtained in a trial of the OX40 agonist ivuxolimab. All receptors derive from an adult with an advanced solid tumor such as melanoma, head and neck, liver or kidney cancer. Both conserved end residues are part of each CDR3. The D gene is left open where the match is weak. Part of the rows lack a size; the others show once, few, many or a class for expanded clones.

size,V,J,D,CDR3,DNA
-,TRBV7-9,TRBJ1-4,-,CASSFSGPNEKLFF,TGTGCCAGCAGCTTTTCCGGACCTAATGAAAAACTGTTTTTT
once,TRBV7-3,TRBJ1-3,TRBD1,CASSSTGAAGNTIYF,TGTGCCAGCAGCTCGACAGGGGCCGCTGGAAACACCATATATTTT
-,TRBV7-9,TRBJ2-4,TRBD2,CASSLALRRGVEAKNIQYF,TGTGCCAGCAGCTTAGCGCTTCGTCGGGGGGTTGAGGCCAAAAACATTCAGTACTTC
-,TRBV7-9,TRBJ2-5,TRBD1,CASSSSTGAGETQYF,TGTGCCAGCAGCTCCTCGACAGGGGCCGGGGAGACCCAGTACTTC
once,TRBV29-1,TRBJ2-4,-,CSVTGTGDIQYF,TGCAGCGTTACAGGGACCGGGGACATTCAGTACTTC
-,TRBV2,TRBJ2-2,-,CASMAQGSGELFF,TGTGCCAGCATGGCCCAGGGGTCCGGGGAGCTGTTTTTT
-,TRBV9,TRBJ1-1,TRBD1,CASSVATGGANTEAFF,TGTGCCAGCAGCGTAGCTACAGGGGGCGCGAACACTGAAGCTTTCTTT
few,TRBV5-1,TRBJ1-1,-,CASSLGGDKAFF,TGCGCCAGCAGCTTAGGGGGGGACAAAGCTTTCTTT
-,TRBV19,TRBJ2-3,TRBD1,CATSTQGASTDTQYF,TGTGCCACTTCCACCCAGGGGGCTAGCACAGATACGCAGTATTTT
-,TRBV5-8,TRBJ2-1,-,CASSFGVASYNEQFF,TGTGCCAGCAGCTTTGGAGTCGCGTCCTACAATGAGCAGTTCTTC
-,TRBV15,TRBJ1-1,-,CATSRGDRNTEAFF,TGTGCCACCAGCAGAGGCGACAGGAACACTGAAGCTTTCTTT
-,TRBV6-1,TRBJ1-5,-,CASKGSNQPQHF,TGTGCCAGCAAGGGCAGCAATCAGCCCCAGCATTTT
-,TRBV18,TRBJ2-5,-,CASSFMQGQETQYF,TGTGCCAGCTCATTTATGCAGGGCCAAGAGACCCAGTACTTC
-,TRBV13,TRBJ2-7,-,CASSLPRQDYEQYF,TGTGCCAGCAGCCTACCTAGACAGGACTACGAGCAGTACTTC
-,TRBV28,TRBJ2-3,TRBD2,CASGTGLAGRTDTQYF,TGTGCCAGCGGGACGGGGCTAGCGGGACGTACAGATACGCAGTATTTT
-,TRBV5-1,TRBJ2-7,TRBD2,CASGLAGPYEQYF,TGCGCCAGCGGACTAGCGGGCCCCTACGAGCAGTACTTC
-,TRBV4-1,TRBJ1-4,-,CASSLQRTNEKLFF,TGCGCCAGCAGCCTTCAAAGGACTAATGAAAAACTGTTTTTT
-,TRBV7-3,TRBJ2-1,-,CASSLGGDPEQFF,TGTGCCAGCAGCCTTGGAGGGGACCCCGAACAGTTCTTC
-,TRBV28,TRBJ1-2,-,CASSSQQGYGYTF,TGTGCCAGCAGTTCACAACAGGGCTATGGCTACACCTTC
-,TRBV19,TRBJ1-5,TRBD1,CASSPETGLQPQHF,TGTGCCAGTAGTCCAGAGACAGGGCTACAGCCCCAGCATTTT
-,TRBV5-1,TRBJ1-6,-,CASSSARGGSPLHF,TGCGCCAGCAGCTCGGCCCGGGGAGGATCACCCCTCCACTTT
-,TRBV5-1,TRBJ1-2,-,CASSSSYGYTF,TGCGCCAGCAGCTCTTCATATGGCTACACCTTC